These 13 T cell receptor beta chains were all obtained from the same sample, sequenced in a study of shared clonotypes between healthy human individuals. This table comes from immunoSEQ multiplex PCR, and its TCRdb copy is limited to in-frame clones, with some not included. This table holds hundreds of thousands of clones, approximately 79% found once. Source material: memory CD4+ T cells sorted from blood. Subset denoted: CD45RA-negative fraction. The receptors were sampled from a woman in her thirties in good health.

The V and J genes are TRBV29-1 and TRBJ2-3; 8 bases map to TRBD1. V lost 7 bases and J lost 6; bases outside the gene matches: 9. Germline V CDR1 and CDR2: SQVTM, ANQGSEA. The CDR3 is 13 amino acids. The DNA for the CDR3 is TGCAGCGACTACAGGGGGACAGGCGATACGCAGTATTTT. It specifies CSDYRGTGDTQYF.

This clone was counted once. J is TRBJ1-3 and V is TRBV7-3; D is unclear. The CDR3 has 15 amino acids. Per the germline V gene, CDR1 is SGHTA and CDR2 is FQGTGA. The V end was cut by 5 bases, the J end by 4 bases, with 15 bases between. DNA for the CDR3: TGTGCCAGCAGCCCCCACCAGGATCTCGGAAACACCATATATTTT. This codes for CASSPHQDLGNTIYF.

The V gene is TRBV2, the J gene TRBJ2-2; 8 bases are a match to TRBD1. Losses at the gene ends were 4 bases for V and 4 bases for J; bases not matched to a gene: 5. CDR3 length: 15 amino acids. Germline values: CDR1 SNHLY, CDR2 FYNNEI. The CDR3 reads CASSVGQGTTGELFF. CDR3 sequence (DNA): TGTGCCAGCAGTGTCGGACAGGGAACCACCGGGGAGCTGTTTTTT.

This clone was counted a single time. The chain carries TRBV28 and TRBJ2-5, with 11 bases fitting TRBD1. The DNA end is a closer match to TRBJ2-7, so the J assignment may be wrong. The germline V gene has CDR1 MDHEN and CDR2 SYDVKM. The CDR3 spans 17 residues. CDR3 in amino acids: CASSSPTSGTGGYEQYF. In DNA form, the CDR3 reads TGTGCCAGCAGTTCACCTACCTCCGGGACAGGGGGCTACGAGCAGTACTTC.

The chain is built from TRBV2 and TRBJ2-5; 12 nucleotides line up with TRBD2. The CDR3 has 17 residues. CDR1 is SNHLY, CDR2 FYNNEI, per germline. Losses at the gene ends were 7 bases for V and 5 bases for J; bases not matched to a gene: 14. The DNA of the CDR3 is TGTGCCAGCACTGATAGGACTAGCGGGACTCGGTGGGAGACCCAGTACTTC. Translated, it gives CASTDRTSGTRWETQYF.

This clone was seen only a few times. This rearrangement joins TRBV2 to TRBJ1-5; TRBD1 might be the D (5 bases). The CDR3 spans 14 residues. V was cut by 2 bases and J by 4 bases, with 9 bases left in between. Germline-derived CDR1 and CDR2 are SNHLY and FYNNEI. CDR3 loop: CASSESRANQPQHF. For the CDR3, the DNA is TGTGCCAGCAGTGAATCCAGGGCAAATCAGCCCCAGCATTTT.

The chain carries TRBV19 and TRBJ2-4; a weak D match, TRBD1 (6 bases). This CDR3 comprises 18 residues. V lost 3 bases and J 0 bases, leaving 18 bases between the germline ends. The germline V gene encodes CDR1 LNHDA and CDR2 SQIVND (reference sequence). This CDR3 is CASSIRTGCKLAKNIQYF. CDR3 nucleotides: TGTGCCAGTAGTATCAGAACAGGGTGTAAACTAGCCAAAAACATTCAGTACTTC.

The chain couples TRBV11-3 to TRBJ2-1, with 7 bases aligning to TRBD1. The CDR3 length is 14 residues. Germline lookup yields CDR1 SGHNT and CDR2 YENEEA. V dropped 3 bases and J dropped 4; count of bases not matched to a gene: 3. CDR3 amino acids: CASSLTGKYNEQFF. CDR3 sequence (DNA): TGTGCCAGCAGCTTGACAGGGAAATACAATGAGCAGTTCTTC.

The rearrangement uses TRBV27 and TRBJ2-1; D may match TRBD1 or TRBD2 (7 bases each). The CDR3 has 14 residues. CDR1 is MNHEY and CDR2 is SMNVEV in the germline V gene (reference sequence). The V gene lost 8 bases and the J gene lost 7 bases, with 18 bases spanning the gap. The chain's CDR3 is CASVDQGGFNEQFF. CDR3 DNA sequence: TGTGCCAGCGTGGACCAGGGGGGGTTTAATGAGCAGTTCTTC.

V is TRBV29-1 and J is TRBJ1-2; 8 nucleotides match TRBD1. The CDR3 runs to 14 residues. Per the germline V gene, CDR1 is SQVTM and CDR2 is ANQGSEA. V gave up 7 bases and J gave up 7 bases; unmatched junction bases: 14. The CDR3 coding sequence is TGCAGCGCCCAGGGACAGGTCGCCATTGGTGGCTACACCTTC. It yields the protein CSAQGQVAIGGYTF. The full variable domain, completed using reference TRBV29-1 and TRBJ1-2, is SAVISQKPSRDICQRGTSLTIQCQVDSQVTMMFWYRQQPGQSLTLIATANQGSEATYESGFVIDKFPISRPNLTFSTLTVSNMSPEDSSIYLCSAQGQVAIGGYTFGSGTRLTVV.

The sample holds one count of this clone. The chain carries TRBV14 and TRBJ2-2; D remains ambiguous. The V gene lost 0 bases and the J gene lost 0 bases, with 5 bases spanning the gap. The CDR3 is 15 amino acids. From germline, CDR1 is SGHDN and CDR2 FVKESK. For the CDR3, the DNA is TGTGCCAGCAGCCAAGAATGGGCGAACACCGGGGAGCTGTTTTTT. Translation: CASSQEWANTGELFF.

The sample holds one count of this clone. The chain has TRBV5-4 and TRBJ2-5; no clear D. The CDR3 extends over 13 amino acids. Trimming left V 1 base short and J 3 bases short, with 7 bases between. Germline V lookup: CDR1 SGHNT, CDR2 YYREEE (reference sequence). The CDR3 region is CASSLNLKETQYF. CDR3 in DNA: TGTGCCAGCAGCTTGAACTTAAAAGAGACCCAGTACTTC.

The gene calls are TRBV7-9 and TRBJ1-2; D is possibly TRBD1 (5 bases). The V gene's germline CDR1 is SEHNR and CDR2 FQNEAQ (reference sequence). With 3 bases removed from V and 3 bases from J, the gap between germline ends came to 14 bases. This CDR3 comprises 15 residues. In DNA form, the CDR3 reads TGTGCCAGCAGCTTGCCCCCAGGGAGGGACTATGGCTACACCTTC. Protein product: CASSLPPGRDYGYTF.